This record covers a single T cell receptor (beta chain). Its antigen target is currently unknown. Per-nucleotide qualities are absent, and no much larger clonotype sits a single base away. The CDR3 regions of human TCRbeta chains were analyzed by immunosequencing. From the authors' description of their analysis: Repertoire TCRs were matched against a reference library of SARS-CoV-2-specific TCRs generated with the MIRA antigen-specificity platform. Breadth meant the fraction of unique TCRs that were SARS-CoV-2-associated, whereas depth meant the fraction of total T cells that were SARS-CoV-2-associated. Using the MIRA data, each spike-specific TCR was mapped to the spike region that the TCR reacts to and placed in a CD4 or CD8 class. Log10-transformed breadth and depth values were compared by one-way ANOVA with Sidak's multiple comparisons tests. TCRdb took over this immuneACCESS table, retaining in-frame rearrangements with V and J assigned. Such tables are incomplete; in checked studies, under half of the missing clones stem from an unresolved V gene, and the remainder is unexplained. Clone size and V and J calls were adopted from that table, with D and trimming inferred from the DNA. Recorded for this sample are under 200,000 clones; around 92% of them occurred a single time. The ten largest clones take up roughly 9.8% of the sample.

This record belongs to a study of T cell responses to AZD1222 COVID-19 vaccine listed by TCRdb under 2021. Turning to the overall study: AZD1222 recipients given second doses at about 4 weeks or at about 12 weeks were pooled, since spike-specific TCR depth and breadth were not found to differ between the two schedules. A total of about 250 trial participants underwent TCR sequencing, of whom about 210 had received two doses of AZD1222 and some 26 had received two doses of the MenACWY control vaccine. Trial participants were enrolled by age into subgroups of 18-55, 56-69 and 70-plus years, and around 140, 26 and 57 TCR-sequenced participants, respectively, were included in these subgroups. The paper's findings and limits, for the study overall: Conclusions about previously exposed vaccinees are limited, since just six AZD1222 recipients were seropositive for SARS-CoV-2 at baseline. Most participants were white British and females outnumbered males, and the authors suggested that clonal diversity may have been underestimated. CD4 TCRs associated with the vaccine covered the entire spike protein, and the dominant responses were in regions 160-218 and 743-854. A significant rise in spike-specific TCR breadth and depth was observed after two AZD1222 doses relative to day 0 and relative to MenACWY recipients. Because no day 14 peak-response samples were available, the repertoires could be characterized only after the peak T cell response. Epitopes outside the regions mutated in the B.1.351 and B.1.1.7 variants were reportedly recognized by nearly half of the unique spike-specific TCRs. In the small 56-69-year group, the increase in depth fell short of significance, most likely because of low power.

What the time point label conveys for this sample: baseline before first vaccination. Samples from vaccinated people were obtained from the UK trials COV001 and COV002, which included a single-blind randomized controlled phase 2/3 trial of AZD1222 (ChAdOx1 nCoV-19) in healthy adults. Trial participant PBMC samples were collected at day 0 and day 28 after the second dose for TCRbeta chain sequencing. CDR1 SGHDN and CDR2 FVKESK are derived from the germline V gene. The CDR3 spans 14 residues, from the cysteine through the phenylalanine. Only the CDR3 portion is preserved as DNA: 42 bases, with reading frame beginning at the first base. The trim is 6 bases for V and 4 bases for J, with a gap of 15 bases between the germline ends.

The receptor was derived from an adult in good health. The chain uses TRBV14 and TRBJ1-1, and the D gene may be TRBD1, 5 bases matching. Material: peripheral blood, obtained on day 0 of AZD1222 vaccination. The CDR3: CASSLGARGTEAFF. The DNA is as follows: TGTGCCAGCAGTCTCGGGGCCCGGGGCACTGAAGCTTTCTTT.